A selection of T cell receptor beta chains follows, all from one sample in a study of beta chain features in type 1 diabetes. Produced via immunoSEQ multiplex PCR; TCRdb's table is partial and in-frame only. The data hold hundreds of thousands of clones, with about 14% observed a single time. The sequenced material came from naive CD4+ T cells from blood. The receptors stem from a man younger than 30 with type 1 diabetes. The CDR3 runs from the conserved cysteine through the conserved F or W. The size of a clone is reported for some rows only, either as once, few or many, or as a class for expanded clones.

cdr3_length: 16; j_call: TRBJ2-1; v_call: TRBV30; clone_size: few; cdr3_aa: CAWRGGGTNSYNEQFF
cdr3_length: 16; j_call: TRBJ1-6; v_call: TRBV7-2; clone_size: -; cdr3_aa: CASSPRTGVYNSPLHF
cdr3_length: 14; j_call: TRBJ2-5; v_call: TRBV18; clone_size: few; cdr3_aa: CASSRLAGGETQYF
cdr3_length: 14; j_call: TRBJ2-3; v_call: TRBV7-2; clone_size: once; cdr3_aa: CASSLGGGYDTQYF
cdr3_length: 11; j_call: TRBJ2-1; v_call: TRBV30; clone_size: -; cdr3_aa: CAWGRYNEQFF
cdr3_length: 13; j_call: TRBJ1-4; v_call: TRBV25-1; clone_size: few; cdr3_aa: CASRTATNEKLFF
cdr3_length: 15; j_call: TRBJ2-1; v_call: TRBV6-6; clone_size: few; cdr3_aa: CASSADRATYNEQFF
cdr3_length: 16; j_call: TRBJ1-1; v_call: TRBV7-3; clone_size: -; cdr3_aa: CASSLRSPGLNTEAFF
cdr3_length: 15; j_call: TRBJ2-7; v_call: TRBV7-2; clone_size: -; cdr3_aa: CASSSPGPGSYEQYF
cdr3_length: 10; j_call: TRBJ2-5; v_call: TRBV30; clone_size: few; cdr3_aa: CAWSVKTQYF
cdr3_length: 17; j_call: TRBJ2-3; v_call: TRBV7-2; clone_size: -; cdr3_aa: CASSLSRRAGVEDTQYF
cdr3_length: 13; j_call: TRBJ1-5; v_call: TRBV10-3; clone_size: few; cdr3_aa: CATQGNSNQPQHF
cdr3_length: 15; j_call: TRBJ2-3; v_call: TRBV7-3; clone_size: few; cdr3_aa: CASSFAGTAADTQYF
cdr3_length: 15; j_call: TRBJ2-2; v_call: TRBV5-6; clone_size: -; cdr3_aa: CASSLVGRNTGELFF
cdr3_length: 15; j_call: TRBJ1-2; v_call: TRBV29-1; clone_size: few; cdr3_aa: CSVELGTGGAGGYTF
cdr3_length: 13; j_call: TRBJ2-7; v_call: TRBV19; clone_size: -; cdr3_aa: CAASRDASYEQYF
cdr3_length: 15; j_call: TRBJ2-2; v_call: TRBV5-4; clone_size: -; cdr3_aa: CASSLGGLDTGELFF
cdr3_length: 10; j_call: TRBJ2-7; v_call: TRBV30; clone_size: -; cdr3_aa: CAWSATVQYF
cdr3_length: 14; j_call: TRBJ2-7; v_call: TRBV5-1; clone_size: few; cdr3_aa: CASSLGEVSAEQYF
cdr3_length: 13; j_call: TRBJ2-5; v_call: TRBV5-4; clone_size: -; cdr3_aa: CASSLVMGETQYF
cdr3_length: 16; j_call: TRBJ2-1; v_call: TRBV7-6; clone_size: few; cdr3_aa: CASSHPLSVLYNEQFF
cdr3_length: 15; j_call: TRBJ2-1; v_call: TRBV4-1; clone_size: -; cdr3_aa: CASSQIRQGYNEQFF
cdr3_length: 15; j_call: TRBJ2-2; v_call: TRBV9; clone_size: few; cdr3_aa: CASSPRSGNTGELFF
cdr3_length: 15; j_call: TRBJ1-1; v_call: TRBV2; clone_size: -; cdr3_aa: CASSFIPRTDTEAFF
cdr3_length: 15; j_call: TRBJ2-3; v_call: TRBV7-9; clone_size: few; cdr3_aa: CASSLGTSGTDTQYF
cdr3_length: 12; j_call: TRBJ2-3; v_call: TRBV7-2; clone_size: -; cdr3_aa: CASSSRTDTQYF
cdr3_length: 15; j_call: TRBJ1-1; v_call: TRBV9; clone_size: few; cdr3_aa: CASSVGGLLNTEAFF
cdr3_length: 15; j_call: TRBJ2-3; v_call: TRBV30; clone_size: few; cdr3_aa: CAWSAAGGFTDTQYF
cdr3_length: 15; j_call: TRBJ1-1; v_call: TRBV5-6; clone_size: few; cdr3_aa: CASSFLGRRNTEAFF
cdr3_length: 14; j_call: TRBJ2-2; v_call: TRBV4-1; clone_size: few; cdr3_aa: CASLGTSYTGELFF
cdr3_length: 12; j_call: TRBJ1-5; v_call: TRBV28; clone_size: few; cdr3_aa: CASNTQGQPQHF
cdr3_length: 13; j_call: TRBJ2-1; v_call: TRBV30; clone_size: -; cdr3_aa: CAWSDGGYNEQFF
cdr3_length: 12; j_call: TRBJ1-6; v_call: TRBV6-5; clone_size: -; cdr3_aa: CASRLQDSPLHF
cdr3_length: 16; j_call: TRBJ2-5; v_call: TRBV19; clone_size: -; cdr3_aa: CASSIAGLAGQETQYF
cdr3_length: 16; j_call: TRBJ2-3; v_call: TRBV2; clone_size: -; cdr3_aa: CASSVPWTASTDTQYF
cdr3_length: 15; j_call: TRBJ2-1; v_call: TRBV28; clone_size: few; cdr3_aa: CASRPAGTSHNEQFF
cdr3_length: 14; j_call: TRBJ2-7; v_call: TRBV5-1; clone_size: few; cdr3_aa: CASSLGRVTYEQYF
cdr3_length: 15; j_call: TRBJ2-2; v_call: TRBV4-2; clone_size: -; cdr3_aa: CASSPRGHLTGELFF
cdr3_length: 13; j_call: TRBJ1-4; v_call: TRBV28; clone_size: -; cdr3_aa: CAITTGRDEKLFF
cdr3_length: 13; j_call: TRBJ1-5; v_call: TRBV5-1; clone_size: -; cdr3_aa: CASSTDGDQPQHF
cdr3_length: 14; j_call: TRBJ1-1; v_call: TRBV7-2; clone_size: few; cdr3_aa: CASSPPSGGTEAFF
cdr3_length: 14; j_call: TRBJ2-7; v_call: TRBV7-2; clone_size: few; cdr3_aa: CASTLDRASYEQYF
cdr3_length: 12; j_call: TRBJ2-3; v_call: TRBV9; clone_size: few; cdr3_aa: CASSALRDTQYF
cdr3_length: 15; j_call: TRBJ2-3; v_call: TRBV15; clone_size: -; cdr3_aa: CATSREAWASDTQYF
cdr3_length: 14; j_call: TRBJ2-5; v_call: TRBV10-3; clone_size: -; cdr3_aa: CAITSSRGRETQYF
cdr3_length: 11; j_call: TRBJ1-2; v_call: TRBV5-4; clone_size: -; cdr3_aa: CASSWDYGYTF
cdr3_length: 12; j_call: TRBJ1-4; v_call: TRBV29-1; clone_size: few; cdr3_aa: CTIETEDEKLFF
cdr3_length: 12; j_call: TRBJ2-1; v_call: TRBV12-5; clone_size: -; cdr3_aa: CASGLGYNEQFF
cdr3_length: 12; j_call: TRBJ1-3; v_call: TRBV29-1; clone_size: few; cdr3_aa: CSVEGGGNTIYF
cdr3_length: 15; j_call: TRBJ1-5; v_call: TRBV19; clone_size: -; cdr3_aa: CASSMRQLRNQPQHF
cdr3_length: 13; j_call: TRBJ2-3; v_call: TRBV6-5; clone_size: few; cdr3_aa: CASSYKGWDTQYF
cdr3_length: 13; j_call: TRBJ1-1; v_call: TRBV10-3; clone_size: -; cdr3_aa: CAIRDRDYYQAFF
cdr3_length: 13; j_call: TRBJ2-3; v_call: TRBV29-1; clone_size: few; cdr3_aa: CSAEGTSGDTQYF
cdr3_length: 13; j_call: TRBJ2-7; v_call: TRBV29-1; clone_size: -; cdr3_aa: CSVRTGGTYEQYF
cdr3_length: 16; j_call: TRBJ2-3; v_call: TRBV27; clone_size: once; cdr3_aa: CASSSIQGAGTDTQYF
cdr3_length: 14; j_call: TRBJ1-5; v_call: TRBV28; clone_size: -; cdr3_aa: CASIRTLSNQPQHF
cdr3_length: 15; j_call: TRBJ2-3; v_call: TRBV19; clone_size: -; cdr3_aa: CASRDRGDPRDTQYF
cdr3_length: 13; j_call: TRBJ2-3; v_call: TRBV7-8; clone_size: few; cdr3_aa: CASSLGLADPQYF
cdr3_length: 16; j_call: TRBJ2-3; v_call: TRBV9; clone_size: few; cdr3_aa: CASSVALAGGTDTQYF